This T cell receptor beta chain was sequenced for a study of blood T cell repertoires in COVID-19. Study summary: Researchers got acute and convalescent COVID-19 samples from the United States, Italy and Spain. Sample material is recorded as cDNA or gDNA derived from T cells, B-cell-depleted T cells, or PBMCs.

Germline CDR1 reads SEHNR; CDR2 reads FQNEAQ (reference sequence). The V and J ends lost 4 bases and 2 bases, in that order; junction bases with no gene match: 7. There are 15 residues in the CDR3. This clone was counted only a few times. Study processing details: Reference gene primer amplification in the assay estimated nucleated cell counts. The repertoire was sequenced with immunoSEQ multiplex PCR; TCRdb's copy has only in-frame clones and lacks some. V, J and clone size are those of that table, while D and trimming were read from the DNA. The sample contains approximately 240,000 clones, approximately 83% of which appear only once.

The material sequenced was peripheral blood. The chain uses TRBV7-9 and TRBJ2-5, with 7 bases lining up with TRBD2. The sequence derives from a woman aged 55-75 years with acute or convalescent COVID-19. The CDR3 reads CASSSPWGLQETQYF. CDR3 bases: TGTGCCAGCAGCTCTCCCTGGGGACTACAAGAGACCCAGTACTTC.